These T cell receptor beta chains were read from a single sample in a study of Ad26.COV2.S vaccination and SARS-CoV-2 variants. The protocol was immunoSEQ multiplex PCR, while the TCRdb copy is restricted to in-frame clones and leaves out a portion. Among hundreds of thousands of clones listed, approximately 87% were seen once. The sample in question was peripheral blood, obtained in a trial of Ad26.COV2.S vaccine versus placebo. These receptors originate from a person between 18 and 65 years old who received the Ad26.COV2.S COVID-19 vaccine or a placebo. Both conserved end residues are part of each CDR3. Fields, in order: CDR3 protein, CDR3 DNA, D gene, V gene, J gene, clone size. A D gene is named only where the DNA matches it firmly. The listing skips clone size in some rows; elsewhere it reads once, few, many or a size class.

cdr3_aa: CSVEDLNLGYTF
cdr3_nt: TGCAGCGTTGAAGATTTGAATCTCGGCTACACCTTC
d_call: .
v_call: TRBV29-1
j_call: TRBJ1-2
clone_size: .

cdr3_aa: CASSLAWDTEAFF
cdr3_nt: TGCGCCAGCAGCTTGGCGTGGGACACTGAAGCTTTCTTT
d_call: .
v_call: TRBV5-1
j_call: TRBJ1-1
clone_size: .

cdr3_aa: CASSLGETEAFF
cdr3_nt: TGTGCCAGCAGCTTAGGGGAAACTGAAGCTTTCTTT
d_call: .
v_call: TRBV7-8
j_call: TRBJ1-1
clone_size: .

cdr3_aa: CASRSSPNTEAFF
cdr3_nt: TGCGCCAGCAGGAGCTCTCCGAACACTGAAGCTTTCTTT
d_call: .
v_call: TRBV5-1
j_call: TRBJ1-1
clone_size: .

cdr3_aa: CASSPDLAGVTDTQYF
cdr3_nt: TGTGCCAGCAGCCCCGATTTAGCGGGAGTCACAGATACGCAGTATTTT
d_call: TRBD2
v_call: TRBV6-6
j_call: TRBJ2-3
clone_size: .

cdr3_aa: CASSYSTGDHQPQHF
cdr3_nt: TGTGCCAGCAGTTACTCTACAGGGGATCATCAGCCCCAGCATTTT
d_call: TRBD1
v_call: TRBV6-5
j_call: TRBJ1-5
clone_size: .

cdr3_aa: CASSPQTLNTEAFF
cdr3_nt: TGTGCCAGCTCACCTCAGACATTGAACACTGAAGCTTTCTTT
d_call: .
v_call: TRBV18
j_call: TRBJ1-1
clone_size: .

cdr3_aa: CASSSDKRNEQFF
cdr3_nt: TGTGCCAGCTCATCGGACAAGAGGAATGAGCAGTTCTTC
d_call: .
v_call: TRBV18
j_call: TRBJ2-1
clone_size: .

cdr3_aa: CASGIRDQGAQFF
cdr3_nt: TGTGCCAGCGGTATCCGGGACCAGGGGGCGCAGTTCTTC
d_call: TRBD1
v_call: TRBV9
j_call: TRBJ2-1
clone_size: .

cdr3_aa: CASSLPGLRPEDTQYF
cdr3_nt: TGTGCCAGTAGTTTACCGGGACTAAGACCGGAAGATACGCAGTATTTT
d_call: TRBD2
v_call: TRBV19
j_call: TRBJ2-3
clone_size: .

cdr3_aa: CASSSSARFF
cdr3_nt: TGTGCCAGCAGTTCCAGCGCCAGGTTCTTC
d_call: .
v_call: TRBV6-5
j_call: TRBJ2-1
clone_size: .

cdr3_aa: CATQRPGRDEKLFF
cdr3_nt: TGTGCCACCCAAAGGCCGGGTCGAGATGAAAAACTGTTTTTT
d_call: .
v_call: TRBV7-9
j_call: TRBJ1-4
clone_size: .

cdr3_aa: CASSTLTSGAYNEQFF
cdr3_nt: TGTGCCAGCAGTACACTGACTAGCGGGGCCTACAATGAGCAGTTCTTC
d_call: TRBD2
v_call: TRBV6-6
j_call: TRBJ2-1
clone_size: .

cdr3_aa: CASSIDHGMTEAFF
cdr3_nt: TGTGCCAGTAGTATAGATCACGGGATGACTGAAGCTTTCTTT
d_call: .
v_call: TRBV19
j_call: TRBJ1-1
clone_size: .

cdr3_aa: CASSEVTTGNTEAFF
cdr3_nt: TGTGCCAGCAGTGAAGTCACGACAGGGAACACTGAAGCTTTCTTT
d_call: .
v_call: TRBV6-1
j_call: TRBJ1-1
clone_size: few

cdr3_aa: CASSLKGGTDEQYF
cdr3_nt: TGTGCCAGCAGCTTAAAGGGGGGGACGGACGAGCAGTACTTC
d_call: .
v_call: TRBV7-9
j_call: TRBJ2-7
clone_size: .

cdr3_aa: CASSYSGIGTDTQYF
cdr3_nt: TGTGCCAGCAGTTACTCCGGAATTGGCACAGATACGCAGTATTTT
d_call: .
v_call: TRBV6-5
j_call: TRBJ2-3
clone_size: .

cdr3_aa: CASSLTSGYNEQFF
cdr3_nt: TGTGCCAGCAGCCTAACTAGCGGGTACAATGAGCAGTTCTTC
d_call: TRBD2
v_call: TRBV7-9
j_call: TRBJ2-1
clone_size: .

cdr3_aa: CSAGGQQNTEAFF
cdr3_nt: TGCAGCGCGGGGGGGCAGCAGAACACTGAAGCTTTCTTT
d_call: .
v_call: TRBV29-1
j_call: TRBJ1-1
clone_size: once

cdr3_aa: CASSYSSIDSYGYTF
cdr3_nt: TGTGCCAGCAGTTACTCGAGTATCGACAGTTATGGCTACACCTTC
d_call: .
v_call: TRBV6-5
j_call: TRBJ1-2
clone_size: .

cdr3_aa: CASSPDWVRTEAFF
cdr3_nt: TGTGCCAGCAGCCCAGACTGGGTCCGCACTGAAGCTTTCTTT
d_call: .
v_call: TRBV9
j_call: TRBJ1-1
clone_size: .

cdr3_aa: CASSSYQGSGDTQYF
cdr3_nt: TGTGCCAGCAGTTCCTACCAGGGGAGCGGAGATACGCAGTATTTT
d_call: .
v_call: TRBV28
j_call: TRBJ2-3
clone_size: .

cdr3_aa: CASSLVQLQGGYTF
cdr3_nt: TGTGCCAGCAGCTTAGTACAGTTGCAGGGCGGCTACACCTTC
d_call: .
v_call: TRBV11-2
j_call: TRBJ1-2
clone_size: once

cdr3_aa: CASSFSARGGVYGYTF
cdr3_nt: TGTGCCAGCAGCTTCTCCGCACGAGGGGGCGTCTATGGCTACACCTTC
d_call: TRBD1
v_call: TRBV7-2
j_call: TRBJ1-2
clone_size: .

cdr3_aa: CASSLAAEVEAFF
cdr3_nt: TGTGCCAGCAGCTTAGCCGCAGAAGTTGAAGCTTTCTTT
d_call: .
v_call: TRBV7-9
j_call: TRBJ1-1
clone_size: .